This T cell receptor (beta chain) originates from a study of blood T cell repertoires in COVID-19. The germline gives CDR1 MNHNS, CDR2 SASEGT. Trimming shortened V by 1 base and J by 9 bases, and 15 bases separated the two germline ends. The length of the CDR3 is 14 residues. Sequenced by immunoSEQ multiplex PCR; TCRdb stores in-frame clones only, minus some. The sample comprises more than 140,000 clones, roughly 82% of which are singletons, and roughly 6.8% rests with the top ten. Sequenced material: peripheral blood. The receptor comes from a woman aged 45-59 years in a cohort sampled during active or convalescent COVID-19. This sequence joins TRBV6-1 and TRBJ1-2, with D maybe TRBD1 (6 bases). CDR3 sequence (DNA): TGTGCCAGCAGTGAAGGTGAGGGGGATGATAGCTACACCTTC. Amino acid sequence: CASSEGEGDDSYTF.